This TCR beta chain originates from a study of control samples from healthy donors and cancer patients. Profiled with immunoSEQ multiplex PCR; TCRdb holds only in-frame clones, not every one. This table holds 95,000 to 150,000 clones, roughly 92% found once. What was sequenced was PBMCs. This sequence originates from a man of 80 years or more with head and neck cancer.

The CDR3, as DNA: TGTGCCAGTAGTATCTCGGGCCGAAGCGGTGGCTACACCTTC. Its protein is CASSISGRSGGYTF. The V and J genes are TRBV19 and TRBJ1-2; no clear D. V was shortened by 3 bases and J by 7 bases, with 15 bases between the two germline ends. The CDR3 has 14 amino acids. Germline lookup yields CDR1 LNHDA and CDR2 SQIVND (reference sequence).